Presented here are 25 T cell receptor beta chains from one specimen sequenced in a study of T cell repertoires in cytomegalovirus infection. One entry per CDR3 protein, called by TCRdb with MiXCR from the reads. The repertoire holds roughly 320,000 distinct CDR3 sequences, over 7.5% seen once, with about 3.9% in the top ten. Sequencing was carried out using PBMCs. These receptors were obtained from a human donor in good health (CMV status not recorded). Some clones in this sample may be carry-over from other donors' samples.

Regarding this clonotype: A much larger clone lies one base from this, so it may be a read error. The gene calls are TRBV12-3 or TRBV12-4 and TRBJ1-3; D not resolved. This CDR3 has 14 amino acids. CDR3 sequence reads: CASSIHRSGNIIYF. As DNA, the CDR3 is TGTGCCAGCAGTATCCACCGCTCTGGAAACATCATATATTTT.

This clonotype was found a few times. The chain is built from TRBV6-5 and TRBJ2-5, with D possibly matching TRBD1 (6 bases). V was trimmed by 7 bases and J by 5 bases, leaving 11 bases between them. Germline V lookup: CDR1 MNHEY, CDR2 SVGAGI. The CDR3 totals 12 residues. The CDR3 reads CASNTGLETQYF. CDR3 DNA sequence: TGTGCCAGCAACACAGGGTTGGAGACCCAGTACTTC.

This clonotype was observed a handful of times. V usage is TRBV7-3 and J usage is TRBJ1-1, with 7 bases lining up with TRBD1. Per germline, CDR1 SGHTA and CDR2 FQGTGA. CDR3 size: 16 residues. V was pared by 2 bases and J by 5 bases, with 11 bases of the junction left unmatched. The CDR3 is CASSLGGQASGTEAFF. CDR3 bases: TGTGCCAGCAGCTTAGGAGGACAGGCGAGTGGGACTGAAGCTTTCTTT.

This sequence joins TRBV3-1 and TRBJ1-1; D not resolved. Trimming removed 1 base at V and 8 bases at J, with 14 bases between. CDR3 size: 14 residues. Germline V lookup: CDR1 LGHDT, CDR2 YNNKEL (reference sequence). CDR3 loop: CASSQGRQYLEAFF. The CDR3, as DNA: TGTGCCAGCAGCCAAGGGCGGCAGTACTTAGAAGCTTTCTTT. The variable domain in full, with the rest retrieved from reference TRBV3-1 and TRBJ1-1, is DTAVSQTPKYLVTQMGNDKSIKCEQNLGHDTMYWYKQDSKKFLKIMFSYNNKELIINETVPNRFSPKSPDKAHLNLHINSLELGDSAVYFCASSQGRQYLEAFFGQGTRLTVV.

This clonotype has only a few counts. The V call is TRBV24-1, the J call TRBJ2-1; 8 bases line up with TRBD2. Germline V CDR1 and CDR2: KGHDR, SFDVKD. CDR3 length: 14 amino acids. The ends lost 9 bases at V and 0 bases at J; junction bases unmatched: 3. Here the CDR3 reads CATGSGSSYNEQFF. The CDR3 DNA is TGTGCCACCGGGAGCGGGAGCTCCTACAATGAGCAGTTCTTC.

This clonotype came up a few times. V gene TRBV7-8 combines with J gene TRBJ1-2; D may be TRBD1 (6 bases). This CDR3 has 13 amino acids. Trimming stripped 6 bases from V and 7 bases from J, with 15 bases between. Germline V lookup: CDR1 SGHVS, CDR2 FQNEAQ. The CDR3 is CASRPTGSVGYTF. The CDR3 DNA sequence: TGTGCCAGCAGGCCAACAGGGTCCGTTGGCTACACCTTC.

This clonotype was seen only a few times. The chain carries TRBV2 and TRBJ2-5; D may match TRBD1 or TRBD2 (5 bases each). The CDR3 is 15 amino acids. Germline CDR1 reads SNHLY; CDR2 reads FYNNEI. Trimming pared 7 bases from V and 3 bases from J, leaving 18 bases between. The CDR3 DNA reads as TGTGCCAGCACCACATCGGGGCCTACTAAAGAGACCCAGTACTTC. This codes for CASTTSGPTKETQYF.

This clonotype was seen only a few times. The chain links TRBV6-1 to TRBJ2-2, with D hard to call. The germline CDR1 and CDR2 sequences are MNHNS and SASEGT. V lost 1 base and J 7 bases, leaving 7 bases between the germline ends. The CDR3 has 13 residues. CDR3 protein: CASSEGDHGELFF. Here the CDR3 DNA reads TGTGCCAGCAGTGAAGGAGACCACGGGGAGCTGTTTTTT.

This clonotype was observed a handful of times. The genes are TRBV7-9 and TRBJ2-5; 11 nucleotides line up with TRBD2. Germline V gene sequence: CDR1 SEHNR, CDR2 FQNEAQ (reference sequence). Trimming cost V 5 bases and J 5 bases; bases outside gene matches: 7. This CDR3 is built from 15 residues. CDR3 region: CASSIHSGGAETQYF. CDR3 nucleotides: TGTGCCAGCAGCATCCATAGCGGGGGGGCCGAGACCCAGTACTTC. The full variable domain, rest sourced from reference TRBV7-9 and TRBJ2-5, is DTGVSQNPRHKITKRGQNVTFRCDPISEHNRLYWYRQTLGQGPEFLTYFQNEAQLEKSRLLSDRFSAERPKGSFSTLEIQRTEQGDSAMYLCASSIHSGGAETQYFGPGTRLLVL.

This clonotype has ten or more counts. The chain couples TRBV7-8 to TRBJ1-2; unclear D gene. CDR3 length: 15 amino acids. CDR1 is SGHVS and CDR2 is FQNEAQ in the germline V gene. V lost 3 bases and J lost 6, with 17 bases in between. The CDR3 DNA is TGTGCCAGCAGCTTGACGAGTGGGTCTGAGCATGGCTACACCTTC. Its translation is CASSLTSGSEHGYTF.

This clonotype was found a few times. This chain connects TRBV9 to TRBJ1-6; possible D gene TRBD1, 5 bases. The V gene lost 1 base and the J gene lost 8 bases, with 10 bases spanning the gap. CDR1 is SGDLS, CDR2 YYNGEE, per germline. The CDR3 runs to 14 residues. Written as DNA, the CDR3 is TGTGCCAGCAGCGTAACGGGGCCGGATTCACCCCTCCACTTT. It translates to CASSVTGPDSPLHF.

The gene calls are TRBV7-2 and TRBJ2-5; 7 bases are a match to TRBD1. Trimming at V came to 10 bases and at J to 4 bases, leaving 12 bases not matched to a gene. Germline V gene data show CDR1 as SGHTA and CDR2 as FQGNSA. The CDR3 contains 14 residues. This chain's CDR3 is CAISRDRAPETQYF. CDR3 nucleotides: TGTGCCATCAGTCGAGACAGGGCCCCAGAGACCCAGTACTTC.

This clonotype has ten or more counts. The genes are TRBV7-2 and TRBJ2-1, with 13 bases that match TRBD2. Trimming cost V 5 bases and J 5 bases; bases outside gene matches: 9. The CDR3 has 17 amino acids. In germline, CDR1 is SGHTA, CDR2 FQGNSA. CDR3 protein: CASSISPGLAGDNEQFF. The CDR3 coding sequence is TGTGCCAGCAGCATCTCCCCAGGACTAGCGGGAGACAATGAGCAGTTCTTC.

This clonotype was recorded many times. The chain links TRBV25-1 to TRBJ2-1, with D possibly TRBD2 on 6 matching bases. The CDR3 has 13 amino acids. The V end lost 1 base, the J end lost 8 bases, and 9 bases lay between the germline ends. Germline lookup yields CDR1 MGHDK and CDR2 SYGVNS. Here the CDR3 DNA reads TGTGCCAGCAGTGAATTGGGAGGTTATGAGCAGTTCTTC. Protein sequence: CASSELGGYEQFF.

This clonotype was recorded a few times. The V gene is TRBV11-2, the J gene TRBJ2-7, with a tentative D call TRBD1 (5 bases). V was cut by 7 bases and J by 2 bases, with 15 bases left in between. Germline-derived CDR1 and CDR2 are SGHAT and FQNNGV. The CDR3 runs 14 residues. The CDR3 bases are TGTGCCAGCACCAGGGCCCGGGCCACCTACGAGCAGTACTTC. It codes for CASTRARATYEQYF.

This clonotype occurred a few times. V usage is TRBV7-2 and J usage is TRBJ1-2; D is undetermined. Trimming removed 5 bases from V and 4 bases from J, with 11 bases in between. The CDR3 totals 13 residues. Germline-derived CDR1 and CDR2 are SGHTA and FQGNSA. CDR3 residues: CASSASGSYGYTF. CDR3 in DNA: TGTGCCAGCAGCGCATCCGGGTCCTATGGCTACACCTTC.

This clonotype was counted a few times. CDR3 nucleotides: TGTGCCATCAAAACCGACAGGGAGGAGACCCAGTACTTC. Protein product: CAIKTDREETQYF. The chain is built from TRBV10-3 and TRBJ2-5; 7 nucleotides agree with TRBD1. The CDR3 consists of 13 residues. Germline V lookup: CDR1 ENHRY, CDR2 SYGVKD. Trimming at V came to 7 bases and at J to 5 bases, leaving 7 bases not matched to a gene.

At least ten counts were recorded for this clonotype. The chain couples TRBV7-2 to TRBJ1-1; 10 nucleotides line up with TRBD1. The CDR3 is made up of 17 amino acids. Germline-derived CDR1 and CDR2 are SGHTA and FQGNSA. J lost 6 bases, V lost 4 bases, and 14 bases had no gene match. The CDR3 sequence is CASSSKSFRDRGSEAFF. The CDR3 DNA follows: TGTGCCAGCAGCTCAAAGAGTTTCCGGGACAGGGGATCTGAAGCTTTCTTT.

CDR3 residues: CASSYQGMDTEAFF. CDR3 in DNA: TGTGCCAGCAGCTACCAGGGCATGGACACTGAAGCTTTCTTT. The chain carries TRBV7-2 and TRBJ1-1, with D perhaps matching TRBD1 (5 bases). The CDR3 loop spans 14 amino acids. Trimming pared 4 bases from V and 3 bases from J, leaving 12 bases between. Germline CDR1 and CDR2: SGHTA and FQGNSA.

The V gene is TRBV6-2 or TRBV6-3, the J gene TRBJ2-3, with a possible D match to TRBD2 (5 bases). V was shortened by 8 bases and J by 0 bases, with 15 bases between the two germline ends. This CDR3 spans 15 amino acids. Germline-derived CDR1 and CDR2 are MNHEY and SVGEGT. CDR3 DNA sequence: TGTGCCAGCTGGTTAGGAGGATCTAGCACAGATACGCAGTATTTT. Translating gives CASWLGGSSTDTQYF.

V and J are TRBV5-1 and TRBJ2-7, with TRBD2 as a possible D gene (5 bases). V lost 2 bases to trimming and J lost 1 base, with 13 bases between them. CDR1 is SGHRS, CDR2 YFSETQ, per germline. The CDR3 runs 15 residues. CDR3 protein: CASSFEGSGSYEQYF. DNA of the CDR3: TGCGCCAGCAGCTTCGAGGGCTCCGGGTCCTACGAGCAGTACTTC.

This clonotype was recorded many times. DNA of the CDR3: TGTGCCAGCAGCGGGCGTCCCCCCGAGGCTTTCTTT. Amino acids: CASSGRPPEAFF. The chain recombines TRBV11-2 with TRBJ1-1; D is unresolved. Germline CDR1 reads SGHAT; CDR2 reads FQNNGV. The CDR3 has 12 amino acids. V was shortened by 5 bases and J by 11 bases, with 15 bases between the two germline ends.

Ten or more counts support this clonotype. This CDR3 is CASSYSSTGSAEAFF. Here the CDR3 DNA reads TGTGCCAGCAGTTACTCGTCTACAGGGTCTGCTGAAGCTTTCTTT. The V and J genes are TRBV6-2 or TRBV6-3 and TRBJ1-1, with D possibly being TRBD1 (6 bases). V was clipped by 0 bases and J by 6 bases, with 14 bases between them. This CDR3 has 15 amino acids. Germline V gene sequence: CDR1 MNHEY, CDR2 SVGEGT.

In its sample, this clonotype was seen many times. V usage is TRBV7-2 and J usage is TRBJ2-7; 9 nucleotides agree with TRBD1. The CDR3 consists of 18 residues. Germline CDR1 SGHTA, CDR2 FQGNSA. Germline trimming cut 0 bases from V and 2 bases from J; bases unmatched to any gene: 11. CDR3 DNA: TGTGCCAGCAGCTTAGCCCGCCATTCGGGACAGGGAGCCTACGAGCAGTACTTC. Protein sequence: CASSLARHSGQGAYEQYF.

This clonotype was detected a few times. The J gene is TRBJ1-2, the V gene TRBV29-1; D is unclear. The V end was cut by 5 bases, the J end by 4 bases, with 5 bases between. Germline lookup yields CDR1 SQVTM and CDR2 ANQGSEA. The CDR3 has 10 amino acids. Written as DNA, the CDR3 is TGCAGCGTTCCAGGCTATGGCTACACCTTC. Amino acid sequence: CSVPGYGYTF.